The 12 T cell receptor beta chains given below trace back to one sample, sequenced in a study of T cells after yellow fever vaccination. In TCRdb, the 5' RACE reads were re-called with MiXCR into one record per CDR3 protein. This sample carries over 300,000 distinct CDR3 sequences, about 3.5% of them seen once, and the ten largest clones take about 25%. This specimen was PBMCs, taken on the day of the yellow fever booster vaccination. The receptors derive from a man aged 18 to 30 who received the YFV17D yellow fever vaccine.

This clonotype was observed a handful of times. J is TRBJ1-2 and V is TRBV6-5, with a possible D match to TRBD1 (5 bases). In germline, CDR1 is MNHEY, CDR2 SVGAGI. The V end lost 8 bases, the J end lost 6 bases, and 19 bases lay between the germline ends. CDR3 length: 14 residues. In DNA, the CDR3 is TGTGCCAGCTGGCGGCTTGGGGGAGTGGATGGCTACACCTTC. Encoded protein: CASWRLGGVDGYTF.

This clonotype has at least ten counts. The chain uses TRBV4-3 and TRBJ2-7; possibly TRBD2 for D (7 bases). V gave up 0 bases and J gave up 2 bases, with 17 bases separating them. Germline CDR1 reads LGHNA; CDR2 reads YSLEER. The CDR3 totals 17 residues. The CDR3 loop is CASSQELRGARPYEQYF. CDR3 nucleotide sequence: TGCGCCAGCAGCCAAGAGTTACGGGGGGCTCGACCCTACGAGCAGTACTTC.

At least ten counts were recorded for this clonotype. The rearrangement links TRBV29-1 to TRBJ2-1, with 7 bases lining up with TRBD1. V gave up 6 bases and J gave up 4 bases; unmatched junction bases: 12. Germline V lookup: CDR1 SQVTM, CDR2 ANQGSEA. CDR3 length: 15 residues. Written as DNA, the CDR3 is TGCAGCGTCCAAGGGCCCGGGACAGCTTACAATGAGCAGTTCTTC. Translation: CSVQGPGTAYNEQFF.

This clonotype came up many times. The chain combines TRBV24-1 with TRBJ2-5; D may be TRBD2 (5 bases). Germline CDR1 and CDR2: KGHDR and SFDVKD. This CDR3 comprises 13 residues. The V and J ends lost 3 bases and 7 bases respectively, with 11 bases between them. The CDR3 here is CATSDPGLGTQYF. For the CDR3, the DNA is TGTGCCACCAGTGATCCCGGACTGGGGACCCAGTACTTC.

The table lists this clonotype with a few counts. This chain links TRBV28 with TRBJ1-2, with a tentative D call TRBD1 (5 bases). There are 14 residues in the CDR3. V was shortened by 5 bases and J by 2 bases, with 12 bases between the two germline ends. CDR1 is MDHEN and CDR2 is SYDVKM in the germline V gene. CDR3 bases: TGTGCCAGCAGTCCCCCCGCAGGGAACTATGGCTACACCTTC. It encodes CASSPPAGNYGYTF.

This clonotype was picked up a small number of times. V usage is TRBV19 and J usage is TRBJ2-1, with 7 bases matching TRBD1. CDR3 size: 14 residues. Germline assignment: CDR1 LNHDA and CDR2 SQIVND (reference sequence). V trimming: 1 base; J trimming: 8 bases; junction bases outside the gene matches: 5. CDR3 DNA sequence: TGTGCCAGTAGTATAGGCTACAGGGGTGATGAGCAGTTCTTC. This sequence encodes CASSIGYRGDEQFF.

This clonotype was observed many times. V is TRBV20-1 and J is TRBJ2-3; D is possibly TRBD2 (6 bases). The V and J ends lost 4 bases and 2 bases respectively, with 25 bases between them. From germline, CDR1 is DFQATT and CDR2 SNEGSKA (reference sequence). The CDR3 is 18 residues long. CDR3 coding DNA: TGCAGTGCTATTGACGCCGGGACGGAGGACTACCTCACAGATACGCAGTATTTT. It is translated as CSAIDAGTEDYLTDTQYF.

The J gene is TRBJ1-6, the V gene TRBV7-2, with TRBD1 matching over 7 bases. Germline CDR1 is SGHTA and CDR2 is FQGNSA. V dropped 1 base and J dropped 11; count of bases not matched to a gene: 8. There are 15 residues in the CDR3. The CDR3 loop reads CASSLEGAAGAPLHF. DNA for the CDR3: TGTGCCAGCAGCTTAGAGGGGGCGGCAGGGGCACCCCTCCACTTT. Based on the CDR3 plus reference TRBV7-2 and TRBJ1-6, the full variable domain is GAGVSQSPSNKVTEKGKDVELRCDPISGHTALYWYRQSLGQGLEFLIYFQGNSAPDKSGLPSDRFSAERTGGSVSTLTIQRTQQEDSAVYLCASSLEGAAGAPLHFGNGTRLTVT.

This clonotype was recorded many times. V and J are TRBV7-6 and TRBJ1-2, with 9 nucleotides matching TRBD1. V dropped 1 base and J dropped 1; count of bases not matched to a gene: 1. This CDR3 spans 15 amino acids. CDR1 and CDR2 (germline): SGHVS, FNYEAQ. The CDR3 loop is CASSLGQGDNYGYTF. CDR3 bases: TGTGCCAGCAGCTTAGGACAGGGGGATAACTATGGCTACACCTTC. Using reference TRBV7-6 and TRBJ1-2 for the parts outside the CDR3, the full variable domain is GAGVSQSPRYKVTKRGQDVALRCDPISGHVSLYWYRQALGQGPEFLTYFNYEAQQDKSGLPNDRFSAERPEGSISTLTIQRTEQRDSAMYRCASSLGQGDNYGYTFGSGTRLTVV.

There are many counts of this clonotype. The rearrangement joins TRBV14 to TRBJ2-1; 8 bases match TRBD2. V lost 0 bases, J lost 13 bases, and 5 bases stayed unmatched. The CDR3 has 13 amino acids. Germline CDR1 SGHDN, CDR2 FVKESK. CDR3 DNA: TGTGCCAGCAGCCAAGAGAGGGGACTAGGACAGTTCTTC. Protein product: CASSQERGLGQFF. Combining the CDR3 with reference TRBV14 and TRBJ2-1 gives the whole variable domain EAGVTQFPSHSVIEKGQTVTLRCDPISGHDNLYWYRRVMGKEIKFLLHFVKESKQDESGMPNNRFLAERTGGTYSTLKVQPAELEDSGVYFCASSQERGLGQFFGPGTRLTVL.

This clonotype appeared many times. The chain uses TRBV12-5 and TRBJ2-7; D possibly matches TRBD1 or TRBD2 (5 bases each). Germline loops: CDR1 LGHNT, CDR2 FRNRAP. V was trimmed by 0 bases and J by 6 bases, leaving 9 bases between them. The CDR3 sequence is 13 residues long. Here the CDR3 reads CASGLVLRGEQYF. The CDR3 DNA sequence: TGTGCTAGTGGTTTGGTACTGAGGGGCGAGCAGTACTTC.

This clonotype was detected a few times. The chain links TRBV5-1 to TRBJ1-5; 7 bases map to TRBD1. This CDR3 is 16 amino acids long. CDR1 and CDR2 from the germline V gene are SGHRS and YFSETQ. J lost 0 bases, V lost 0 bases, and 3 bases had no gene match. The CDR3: CASSLGTGDSNQPQHF. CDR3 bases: TGCGCCAGCAGCTTGGGGACAGGAGATAGCAATCAGCCCCAGCATTTT.